This T cell receptor (beta chain) emerged from a study of vaccination effects on CD4 cells after COVID-19. Study background: At 16 days and at one week before vaccination, samples were given by two convalescent patients. Whole-study findings and limits: Infection-derived and vaccine-derived clones contracted markedly late after vaccination.

The protocol was immunoSEQ multiplex PCR, while the TCRdb copy is restricted to in-frame clones and leaves out a portion. Among roughly 45,000 clones, approximately 81% were seen once, and the ten largest hold 25% to 30%. Worth noting for this clone: The antigen is undetermined.

After expansion with viral peptide pools in the ViraFEST assay, antigen-specific CD4+ T cells were sequenced. The authors isolated CD4+ T cells after roughly 10 days of culture. SARS-CoV-2 infected the person between March and December 2020, as confirmed by PCR. It was with around 9.9 IU/ml IL-2 and around 9.9 ug/ml peptides that around 1.8 million PBMC per well were cultured. This receptor was identified in a human donor who had a prior SARS-CoV-2 infection. This specimen consisted of CD4+ T cells from PBMCs cultured with a peptide pool, obtained before COVID-19 vaccination.

The CDR3 DNA reads as TGCGCCAGCAGCTTGGAGCCAGGGGCGAAATACGAGCAGTACTTC. As protein: CASSLEPGAKYEQYF. V is TRBV5-1 and J is TRBJ2-7; maybe TRBD1 (6 bases). V lost 0 bases, J lost 4 bases, and 14 bases lay in between. Germline V lookup: CDR1 SGHRS, CDR2 YFSETQ. This CDR3 has 15 amino acids.